This T cell receptor beta chain was observed in a study of T cell responses to AZD1222 COVID-19 vaccine. Findings of the study overall: The study found vaccine-associated CD4 TCRs spanning spike, dominant at 160-218 and 743-854. Baseline antibody screening turned up just 6 or 7 seropositive AZD1222 recipients. Possibly, clonal diversity was underestimated; donors were largely white British and included more females. All repertoire sampling was performed exclusively after the peak T cell response.

Germline V gene data show CDR1 as MNHEY and CDR2 as SMNVEV (reference sequence). V dropped 0 bases and J dropped 1 base, with 9 bases sitting between them. The length of the CDR3 is 15 residues. Repertoires were generated with immunoSEQ multiplex PCR, while TCRdb's copy carries only in-frame clones and drops some. The table has 65,000 to 90,000 clones, 75% to 90% seen once. Turning to this clone: Its antigen remains unknown.

Sequencing was performed on peripheral blood, taken 28 days after the second AZD1222 dose. The source is an adult who received the AZD1222 COVID-19 vaccine. This chain links TRBV27 with TRBJ1-2; D is perhaps TRBD1 (6 bases). The CDR3 coding sequence is TGTGCCAGCAGTTTATCGAGGGGGTTTAACTATGGCTACACCTTC. Translated, it gives CASSLSRGFNYGYTF.